This TCR beta chain was found in a study of T cell responses to AZD1222 COVID-19 vaccine. Assay: immunoSEQ multiplex PCR; the TCRdb copy retains only in-frame clones and omits some. The sample lists over 200,000 clones, about 95% occurring once. This clone has a single count. This sample comprised peripheral blood, obtained 28 days after the second dose of the MenACWY control vaccine. The origin of this receptor is an adult who received the MenACWY meningococcal vaccine as a control.

The CDR3 here is CASRLDRGSGYTF. CDR3 nucleotides: TGTGCCAGCAGGCTAGACAGGGGAAGCGGCTACACCTTC. The chain uses TRBV6-5 and TRBJ1-2, with 8 bases matching TRBD1. The CDR3 is made up of 13 amino acids. The junction had 8 bases not matched to a gene; V was cut back by 6 bases and J by 8 bases. Germline CDR1 reads MNHEY; CDR2 reads SVGAGI.